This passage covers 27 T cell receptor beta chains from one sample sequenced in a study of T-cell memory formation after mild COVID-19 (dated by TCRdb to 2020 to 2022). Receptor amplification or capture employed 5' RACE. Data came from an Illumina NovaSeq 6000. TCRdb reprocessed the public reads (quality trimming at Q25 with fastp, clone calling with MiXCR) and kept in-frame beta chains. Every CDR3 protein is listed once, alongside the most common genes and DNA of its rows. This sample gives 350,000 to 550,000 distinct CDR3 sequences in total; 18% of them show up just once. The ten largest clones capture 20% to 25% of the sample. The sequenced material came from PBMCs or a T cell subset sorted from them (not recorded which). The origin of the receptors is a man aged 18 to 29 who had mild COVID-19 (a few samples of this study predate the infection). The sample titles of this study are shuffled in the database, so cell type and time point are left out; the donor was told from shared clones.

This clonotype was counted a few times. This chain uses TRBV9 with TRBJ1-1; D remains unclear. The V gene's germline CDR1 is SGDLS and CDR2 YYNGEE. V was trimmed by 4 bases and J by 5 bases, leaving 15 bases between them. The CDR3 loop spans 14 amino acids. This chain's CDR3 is CASSPIQWRTEAFF. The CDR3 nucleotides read TGTGCCAGCAGCCCCATCCAATGGCGAACTGAAGCTTTCTTT. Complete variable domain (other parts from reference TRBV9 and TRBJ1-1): DSGVTQTPKHLITATGQRVTLRCSPRSGDLSVYWYQQSLDQGLQFLIQYYNGEERAKGNILERFSAQQFPDLHSELNLSSLELGDSALYFCASSPIQWRTEAFFGQGTRLTVV.

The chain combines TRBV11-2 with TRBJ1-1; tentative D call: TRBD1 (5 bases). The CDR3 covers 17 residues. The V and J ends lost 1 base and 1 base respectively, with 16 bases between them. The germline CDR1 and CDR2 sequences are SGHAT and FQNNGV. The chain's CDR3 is CASSLGVYRQPNTEAFF. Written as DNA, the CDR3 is TGTGCCAGCAGCTTAGGGGTTTACCGACAGCCGAACACTGAAGCTTTCTTT.

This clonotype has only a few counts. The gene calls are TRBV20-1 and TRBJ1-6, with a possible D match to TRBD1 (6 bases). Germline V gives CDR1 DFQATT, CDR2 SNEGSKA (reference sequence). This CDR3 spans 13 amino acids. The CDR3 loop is CRVGQGSGSPLHF. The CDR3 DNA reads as TGCAGGGTCGGGCAGGGGTCCGGGTCACCCCTCCACTTT.

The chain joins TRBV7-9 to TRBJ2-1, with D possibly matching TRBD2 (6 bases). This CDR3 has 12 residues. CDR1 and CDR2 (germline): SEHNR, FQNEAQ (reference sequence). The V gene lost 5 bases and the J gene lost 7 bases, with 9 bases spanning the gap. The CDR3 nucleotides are TGTGCCAGCAGCCGGGACTTGAATGAGCAGTTCTTC. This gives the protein CASSRDLNEQFF.

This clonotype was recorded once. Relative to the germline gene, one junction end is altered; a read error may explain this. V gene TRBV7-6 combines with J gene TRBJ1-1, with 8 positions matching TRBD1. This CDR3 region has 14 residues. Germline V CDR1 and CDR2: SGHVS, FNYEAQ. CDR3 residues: CASSLSGGRTEDFF. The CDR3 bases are TGTGCCAGCAGCTTATCAGGGGGCAGGACTGAAGATTTCTTT.

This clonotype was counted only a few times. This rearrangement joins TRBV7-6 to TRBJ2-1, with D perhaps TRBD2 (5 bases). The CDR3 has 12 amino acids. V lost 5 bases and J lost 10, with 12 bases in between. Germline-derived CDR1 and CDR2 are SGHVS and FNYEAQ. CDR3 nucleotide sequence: TGTGCCAGCAGCGTTGGACTCCGGGAGCAGTTCTTC. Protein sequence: CASSVGLREQFF.

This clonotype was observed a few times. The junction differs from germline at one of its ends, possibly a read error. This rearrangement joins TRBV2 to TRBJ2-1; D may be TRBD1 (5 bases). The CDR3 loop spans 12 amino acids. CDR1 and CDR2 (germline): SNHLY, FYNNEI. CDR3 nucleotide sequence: TGTGCCAGCAGTGAAGTTGAACAGGCGCGCCATTTC. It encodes CASSEVEQARHF.

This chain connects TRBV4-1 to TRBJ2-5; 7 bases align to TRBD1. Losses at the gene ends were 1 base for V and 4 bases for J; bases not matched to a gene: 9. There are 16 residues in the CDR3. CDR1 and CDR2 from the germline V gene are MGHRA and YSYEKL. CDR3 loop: CASSQASTGDVETQYF. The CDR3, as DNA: TGCGCCAGCAGCCAAGCTAGCACAGGGGATGTAGAGACCCAGTACTTC.

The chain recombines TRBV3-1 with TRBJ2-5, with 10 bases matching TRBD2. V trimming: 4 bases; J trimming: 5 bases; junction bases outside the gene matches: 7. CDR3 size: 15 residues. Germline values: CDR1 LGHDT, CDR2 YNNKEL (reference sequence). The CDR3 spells CASSLQRGGQETQYF. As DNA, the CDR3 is TGTGCCAGCAGCCTTCAGCGGGGGGGCCAGGAGACCCAGTACTTC.

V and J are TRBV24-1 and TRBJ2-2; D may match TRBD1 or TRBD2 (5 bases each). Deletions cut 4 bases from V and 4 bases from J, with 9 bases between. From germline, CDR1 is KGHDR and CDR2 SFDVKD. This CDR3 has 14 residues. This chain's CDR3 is CATSEGDVTGELFF. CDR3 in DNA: TGTGCCACCAGTGAGGGGGACGTCACCGGGGAGCTGTTTTTT.

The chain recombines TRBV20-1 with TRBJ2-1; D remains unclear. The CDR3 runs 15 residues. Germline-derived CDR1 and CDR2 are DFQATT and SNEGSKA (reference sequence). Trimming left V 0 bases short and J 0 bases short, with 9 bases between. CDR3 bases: TGCAGTGCTAGAGATCACTCGAGCTCCTACAATGAGCAGTTCTTC. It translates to CSARDHSSSYNEQFF.

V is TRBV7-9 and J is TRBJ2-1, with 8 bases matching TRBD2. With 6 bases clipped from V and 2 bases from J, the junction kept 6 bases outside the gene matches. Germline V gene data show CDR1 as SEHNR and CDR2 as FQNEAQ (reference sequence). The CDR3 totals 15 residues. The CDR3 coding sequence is TGTGCCAGCAGAGGAGCGGGGGTAACCTACAATGAGCAGTTCTTC. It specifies CASRGAGVTYNEQFF.

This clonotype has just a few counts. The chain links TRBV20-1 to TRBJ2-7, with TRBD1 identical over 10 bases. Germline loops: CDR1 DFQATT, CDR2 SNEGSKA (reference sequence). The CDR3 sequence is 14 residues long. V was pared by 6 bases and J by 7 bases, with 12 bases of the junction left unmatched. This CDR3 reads CSAPAATGGWEQYF. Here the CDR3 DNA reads TGCAGTGCCCCCGCGGCGACAGGGGGCTGGGAGCAGTACTTC.

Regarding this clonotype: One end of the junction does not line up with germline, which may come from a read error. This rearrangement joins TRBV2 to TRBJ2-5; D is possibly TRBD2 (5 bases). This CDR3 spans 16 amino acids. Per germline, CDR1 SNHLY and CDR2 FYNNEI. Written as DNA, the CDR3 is TGTGCCAGCAGTGTCATCCGAATGGGAGAACAAGGGACCCAGTACTTC. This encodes CASSVIRMGEQGTQYF.

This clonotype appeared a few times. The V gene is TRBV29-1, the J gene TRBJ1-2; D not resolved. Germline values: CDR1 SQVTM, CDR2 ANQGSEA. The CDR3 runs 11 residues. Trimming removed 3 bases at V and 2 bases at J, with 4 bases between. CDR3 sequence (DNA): TGCAGCGTTGAGGACAACTATGGCTACACCTTC. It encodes CSVEDNYGYTF.

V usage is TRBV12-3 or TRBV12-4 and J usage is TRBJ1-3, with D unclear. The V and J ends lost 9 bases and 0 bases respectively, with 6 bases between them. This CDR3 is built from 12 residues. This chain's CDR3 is CASESSGNTIYF. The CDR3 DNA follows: TGTGCCAGTGAGAGCTCTGGAAACACCATATATTTT.

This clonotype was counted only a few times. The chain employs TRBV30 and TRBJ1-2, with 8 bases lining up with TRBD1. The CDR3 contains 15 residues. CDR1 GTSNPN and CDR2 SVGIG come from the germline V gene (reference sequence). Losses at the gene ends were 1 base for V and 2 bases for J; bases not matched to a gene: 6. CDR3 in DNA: TGTGCCTGGAGTGCCCGTAACAGGGGGAACTATGGCTACACCTTC. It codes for CAWSARNRGNYGYTF. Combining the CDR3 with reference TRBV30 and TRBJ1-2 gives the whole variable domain SQTIHQWPATLVQPVGSPLSLECTVEGTSNPNLYWYRQAAGRGLQLLFYSVGIGQISSEVPQNLSASRPQDRQFILSSKKLLLSDSGFYLCAWSARNRGNYGYTFGSGTRLTVV.

The CDR3 nucleotides read TGTGCCACCAGCAGATTTGACAGGGACGATACGCAGTATTTT. Its protein product is CATSRFDRDDTQYF. This rearrangement joins TRBV15 to TRBJ2-3, with 7 bases lining up with TRBD1. This CDR3 contains 14 residues. The V gene's germline CDR1 is LNHNV and CDR2 YYDKDF (reference sequence). V was pared by 2 bases and J by 6 bases, with 5 bases of the junction left unmatched. The whole variable domain, remainder taken from reference TRBV15 and TRBJ2-3, is DAMVIQNPRYQVTQFGKPVTLSCSQTLNHNVMYWYQQKSSQAPKLLFHYYDKDFNNEADTPDNFQSRRPNTSFCFLDIRSPGLGDTAMYLCATSRFDRDDTQYFGPGTRLTVL.

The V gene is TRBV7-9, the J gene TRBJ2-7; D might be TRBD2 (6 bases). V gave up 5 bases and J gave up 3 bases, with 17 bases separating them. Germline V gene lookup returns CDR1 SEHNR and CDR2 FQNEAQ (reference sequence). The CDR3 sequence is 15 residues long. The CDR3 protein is CASSPGLPRIYEQYV. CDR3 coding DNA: TGTGCCAGCAGCCCGGGACTGCCGAGGATCTACGAGCAGTACGTC.

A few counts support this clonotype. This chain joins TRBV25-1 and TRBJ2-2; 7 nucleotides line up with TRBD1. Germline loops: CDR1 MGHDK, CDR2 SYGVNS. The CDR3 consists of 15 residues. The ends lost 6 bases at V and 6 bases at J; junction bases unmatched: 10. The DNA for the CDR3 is TGTGCCAGCAGGGAAGGAGACAGGGAAGCCGGGGAGCTGTTTTTT. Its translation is CASREGDREAGELFF.

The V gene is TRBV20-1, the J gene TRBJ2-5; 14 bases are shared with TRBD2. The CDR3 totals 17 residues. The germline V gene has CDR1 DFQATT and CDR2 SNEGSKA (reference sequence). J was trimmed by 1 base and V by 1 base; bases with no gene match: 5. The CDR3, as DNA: TGCAGTGCTAGAGCTTTGGGACTAGCGGGGGTCCAAGAGACCCAGTACTTC. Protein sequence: CSARALGLAGVQETQYF.

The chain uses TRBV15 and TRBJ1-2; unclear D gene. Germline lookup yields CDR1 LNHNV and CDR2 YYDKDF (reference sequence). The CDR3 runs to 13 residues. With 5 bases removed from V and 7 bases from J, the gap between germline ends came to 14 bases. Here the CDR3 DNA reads TGTGCCACCAGCGGAGCGTCTGGGTTTGGCTACACCTTC. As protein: CATSGASGFGYTF.

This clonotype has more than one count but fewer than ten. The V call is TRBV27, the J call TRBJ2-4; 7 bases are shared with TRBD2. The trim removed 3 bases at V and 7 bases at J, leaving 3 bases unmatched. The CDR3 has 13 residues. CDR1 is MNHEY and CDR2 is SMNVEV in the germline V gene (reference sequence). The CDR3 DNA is TGTGCCAGCAGTTTGTGGGAGGGCAACATTCAGTACTTC. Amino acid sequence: CASSLWEGNIQYF.

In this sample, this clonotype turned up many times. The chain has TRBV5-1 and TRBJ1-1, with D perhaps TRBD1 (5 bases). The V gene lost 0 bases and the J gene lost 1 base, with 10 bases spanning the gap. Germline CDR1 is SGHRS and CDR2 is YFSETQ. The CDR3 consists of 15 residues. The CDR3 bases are TGCGCCAGCAGCTTGGAGCCGGGGGGGAACACTGAAGCTTTCTTT. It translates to CASSLEPGGNTEAFF.

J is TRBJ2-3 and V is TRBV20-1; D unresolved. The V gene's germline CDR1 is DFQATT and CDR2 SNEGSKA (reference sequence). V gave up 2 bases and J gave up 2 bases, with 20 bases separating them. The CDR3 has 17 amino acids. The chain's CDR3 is CSARLPVPLISTDTQYF. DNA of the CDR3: TGCAGTGCTAGATTACCAGTCCCGCTGATATCCACAGATACGCAGTATTTT.

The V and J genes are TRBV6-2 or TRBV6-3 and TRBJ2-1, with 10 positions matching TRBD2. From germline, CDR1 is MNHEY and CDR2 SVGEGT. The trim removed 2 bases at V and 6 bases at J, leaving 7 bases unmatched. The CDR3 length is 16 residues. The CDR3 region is CASSYPERGGRNEQFF. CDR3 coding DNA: TGTGCCAGCAGTTACCCGGAGCGGGGGGGCCGCAATGAGCAGTTCTTC.

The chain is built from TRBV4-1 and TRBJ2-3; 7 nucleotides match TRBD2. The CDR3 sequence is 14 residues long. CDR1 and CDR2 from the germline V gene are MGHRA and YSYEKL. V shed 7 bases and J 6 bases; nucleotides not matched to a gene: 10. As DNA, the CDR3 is TGCGCCAGCAATGTGCGACCAGCGGGGGATACGCAGTATTTT. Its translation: CASNVRPAGDTQYF.